This T cell receptor (beta chain) was identified during a study of blood T cell repertoires in COVID-19. At the level of the study: Sample material is recorded as cDNA or gDNA derived from T cells, B-cell-depleted T cells, or PBMCs.

The age range of participants was about 18 to 90 years, with residence in about two dozen US areas. In assigning cohorts, the study relied on participant-reported clinical history. The germline V gene encodes CDR1 WSHSY and CDR2 SAAADI. The CDR3 sequence is 13 residues long. The ends were cut back, 6 bases at V and 0 bases at J, with 6 bases in the middle. The assay was immunoSEQ multiplex PCR, and TCRdb's table has in-frame clones only and misses some. Here the sample spans around 230,000 clones, about nine tenths being singletons. The chain has TRBV10-2 and TRBJ1-3; a possible D gene is TRBD1 (5 bases). The sequenced material came from PBMCs or T cells enriched from blood (not recorded which). The clonotype originates from a woman in her forties with acute COVID-19. CDR3 region: CASRDNSGNTIYF. The CDR3 coding sequence is TGCGCCAGCAGGGACAACTCTGGAAACACCATATATTTT.